These 19 T cell receptor beta chains were all obtained from the same sample, sequenced in a study of blood T cell repertoires in COVID-19. Some clones are missing from TCRdb's copy, which holds only in-frame ones; the method was immunoSEQ multiplex PCR. The sample has around 330,000 clones; 88% are singletons. Sequencing was carried out using peripheral blood. These receptors all stem from a woman in her twenties or thirties with COVID-19, enrolled during active disease.

The V gene is TRBV6-2 or TRBV6-3, the J gene TRBJ2-7, with 8 nucleotides matching TRBD1. The trim removed 4 bases at V and 4 bases at J, leaving 6 bases unmatched. CDR3 size: 14 residues. Germline assignment: CDR1 MNHEY and CDR2 SVGEGT. The CDR3, as DNA: TGTGCCAGCAGTTCCGGGGACAGGAAATACGAGCAGTACTTC. This sequence encodes CASSSGDRKYEQYF.

The rearrangement uses TRBV2 and TRBJ2-2; D may be TRBD2 (5 bases). This CDR3 is 19 amino acids long. The germline V gene encodes CDR1 SNHLY and CDR2 FYNNEI. V lost 5 bases and J lost 5, with 27 bases in between. The CDR3: CASSNGPFGIRGWTGELFF. The CDR3 nucleotides read TGTGCCAGCAGTAATGGGCCCTTTGGGATTCGCGGGTGGACCGGGGAGCTGTTTTTT.

This chain joins TRBV5-1 and TRBJ1-4, with D tentatively TRBD1 (5 bases). This CDR3 spans 14 amino acids. Trimming took 0 bases from V and 4 from J, leaving 7 bases between them. Germline V lookup: CDR1 SGHRS, CDR2 YFSETQ. CDR3 coding DNA: TGCGCCAGCAGCTTGGGAGACAGTAATGAAAAACTGTTTTTT. Translation gives CASSLGDSNEKLFF.

The V and J genes are TRBV28 and TRBJ1-5; perhaps TRBD1 as D (6 bases). V lost 5 bases and J 4 bases, leaving 15 bases between the germline ends. The CDR3 has 15 amino acids. The germline CDR1 and CDR2 sequences are MDHEN and SYDVKM. The CDR3 reads CASSRGDIQNQPQHF. The CDR3 nucleotides are TGTGCCAGCAGTCGAGGGGACATTCAGAATCAGCCCCAGCATTTT.

The rearrangement links TRBV6-2 or TRBV6-3 to TRBJ2-1; D perhaps matches TRBD1 (5 bases). Germline V lookup: CDR1 MNHEY, CDR2 SVGEGT. This CDR3 is built from 13 residues. V shed 7 bases and J shed 12 bases, with 19 bases lying between them. The CDR3 DNA sequence: TGTGCCAGCACCCCTCTAGGGGTTGGTAGGCAGTTCTTC. Its translation: CASTPLGVGRQFF.

The V and J genes are TRBV5-4 and TRBJ2-1, with TRBD2 as a possible D gene (5 bases). Germline assignment: CDR1 SGHNT and CDR2 YYREEE (reference sequence). The CDR3 is made up of 14 amino acids. V was shortened by 1 base and J by 8 bases, with 13 bases between the two germline ends. DNA for the CDR3: TGTGCCAGCAGCTTGACGGCTAGCCGGGATGAGCAGTTCTTC. It codes for CASSLTASRDEQFF.

The chain is built from TRBV11-3 and TRBJ2-1, with D hard to call. V lost 5 bases and J lost 9, with 26 bases in between. The CDR3 is 17 residues long. Germline V gene lookup returns CDR1 SGHNT and CDR2 YENEEA. CDR3 protein: CASSHGSSGAGLGEQFF. The CDR3 region has the DNA TGTGCCAGCAGCCACGGTAGTAGTGGCGCAGGCTTGGGTGAGCAGTTCTTC.

The V call is TRBV5-1, the J call TRBJ2-5; tentative D call: TRBD2 (5 bases). The CDR3 is 15 amino acids. Germline V lookup: CDR1 SGHRS, CDR2 YFSETQ. V lost 0 bases and J 5 bases, leaving 14 bases between the germline ends. In nucleotides, the CDR3 is TGCGCCAGCAGCTTGGTTGCTAGCTATGGGGAGACCCAGTACTTC. It is translated as CASSLVASYGETQYF.

The CDR3 DNA reads TGTGCCAGCAGTTTAAGGAGTGTGAACGAGCAGTACTTC. Its translation is CASSLRSVNEQYF. The chain couples TRBV12-3 or TRBV12-4 to TRBJ2-7; D not certain. V lost 2 bases and J 5 bases, leaving 10 bases between the germline ends. The length of the CDR3 is 13 residues.

This chain connects TRBV30 to TRBJ1-1; 7 bases match TRBD1. The V segment lost 3 bases and the J segment 5 bases; nucleotides outside the gene matches: 12. Germline V gives CDR1 GTSNPN, CDR2 SVGIG (reference sequence). CDR3 size: 15 residues. The CDR3 here is CAWRGQGVQGTEAFF. The CDR3 DNA is TGTGCCTGGAGAGGGCAGGGGGTTCAGGGGACTGAAGCTTTCTTT.

This chain's CDR3 is CASSFNQDSLNTEAFF. The CDR3 DNA is TGTGCCAGCAGCTTTAACCAAGACAGCCTGAACACTGAAGCTTTCTTT. This rearrangement joins TRBV7-9 to TRBJ1-1; weak D call: TRBD1 (5 bases). V lost 3 bases to trimming and J lost 0 bases, with 14 bases between them. The CDR3 spans 16 residues. CDR1 is SEHNR and CDR2 is FQNEAQ in the germline V gene (reference sequence).

The rearrangement uses TRBV12-3 or TRBV12-4 and TRBJ2-7; perhaps TRBD1 as D (5 bases). V was pared by 6 bases and J by 1 base, with 7 bases between. This CDR3 is built from 12 residues. This CDR3 is CASSQGSYEQYF. The CDR3 DNA sequence: TGTGCCAGCAGCCAGGGTTCCTACGAGCAGTACTTC.

V usage is TRBV29-1 and J usage is TRBJ1-1; TRBD1 agrees at 8 bases. CDR3 length equals 12 residues. With 6 bases clipped from V and 5 bases from J, the junction kept 5 bases outside the gene matches. Germline CDR1 SQVTM, CDR2 ANQGSEA. The chain's CDR3 is CSVWTGNTEAFF. The CDR3 region has the DNA TGCAGCGTCTGGACAGGGAATACTGAAGCTTTCTTT. Using reference TRBV29-1 and TRBJ1-1 for the parts outside the CDR3, the full variable domain is SAVISQKPSRDICQRGTSLTIQCQVDSQVTMMFWYRQQPGQSLTLIATANQGSEATYESGFVIDKFPISRPNLTFSTLTVSNMSPEDSSIYLCSVWTGNTEAFFGQGTRLTVV.

CDR3 nucleotides: TGTGCCAGCAGCCCCGGACAGGGGGGTAACTATGGCTACACCTTC. It translates to CASSPGQGGNYGYTF. V usage is TRBV9 and J usage is TRBJ1-2, with 10 bases fitting TRBD1. Germline CDR1 reads SGDLS; CDR2 reads YYNGEE. The junction had 4 bases not matched to a gene; V was cut back by 4 bases and J by 1 base. CDR3 size: 15 residues.

The chain joins TRBV6-5 to TRBJ2-7, with a tentative D call TRBD1 (6 bases). Trimming shortened V by 5 bases and J by 2 bases, and 13 bases separated the two germline ends. CDR3 length: 14 amino acids. The germline V gene has CDR1 MNHEY and CDR2 SVGAGI. CDR3 coding DNA: TGTGCCAGCAGTACATCGACAGGAGCCTACGAGCAGTACGTC. Translating gives CASSTSTGAYEQYV.

Only a few counts were recorded for this clone. The gene calls are TRBV7-2 and TRBJ1-5; 9 bases map to TRBD1. The CDR3 length is 14 residues. Unmatched junction bases numbered 0, after V lost 4 bases and J lost 2 bases. Germline V gene lookup returns CDR1 SGHTA and CDR2 FQGNSA. The CDR3 region is CASSWTGGNQPQHF. The CDR3 region has the DNA TGTGCCAGCAGCTGGACAGGGGGCAATCAGCCCCAGCATTTT.

The CDR3 reads CASSYVKPGERFF. CDR3 sequence (DNA): TGTGCCAGCAGTTATGTCAAGCCCGGGGAACGGTTCTTC. The chain couples TRBV6-2 or TRBV6-3 to TRBJ2-1, with a possible D match to TRBD2 (5 bases). Trimming pared 3 bases from V and 15 bases from J, leaving 18 bases between. Germline V gene lookup returns CDR1 MNHEY and CDR2 SVGEGT. The CDR3 extends over 13 amino acids.

The chain has TRBV11-2 and TRBJ1-6, with 9 nucleotides matching TRBD1. The V gene end was trimmed by 5 bases and the J gene end by 11 bases; junction bases not matched to a gene: 7. This CDR3 contains 14 residues. The V gene's germline CDR1 is SGHAT and CDR2 FQNNGV. CDR3: CASSITGGGTPLHF. The CDR3 coding sequence is TGTGCCAGCAGCATAACAGGGGGCGGCACACCCCTCCACTTT.

The rearrangement joins TRBV27 to TRBJ1-2; D uncertain. V gave up 2 bases and J gave up 5 bases, with 12 bases separating them. The length of the CDR3 is 14 residues. The germline V gene encodes CDR1 MNHEY and CDR2 SMNVEV (reference sequence). In nucleotides, the CDR3 is TGTGCCAGCAGTTTAGCGGGGAGTCGGTATGGCTACACCTTC. Its translation: CASSLAGSRYGYTF.